This TCR beta chain was obtained from a study of Ad26.COV2.S vaccination and SARS-CoV-2 variants. Findings and caveats of the study: After vaccination, substantial breadth of spike-specific CD8+ and CD4+ responses was reported.

The CDR3 is 12 residues long. Between the trimmed V and J ends, which lost 0 bases and 4 bases, there was a span of 4 bases. Germline V gene sequence: CDR1 SGHRS, CDR2 YFSETQ. Treatment described: over 15 received Ad26.COV2.S at low or high dose, single or two shots; several received placebo; per-sample allocation not given. Specimens were obtained on day 63 following the first vaccine or placebo injection. Aged 18-55 years, donor was enrolled in Boston in the early 2020s. TCRdb keeps only in-frame clones here, not all; method: immunoSEQ multiplex PCR. The sample lists around 450,000 clones; about 88% were seen once. On this clone: Its target is not known. The same CDR3 can be traced to other DNA sequences in this sample.

This sequence joins TRBV5-1 and TRBJ2-5; D remains ambiguous. This TCR was sampled from a person aged 18-60 years who received the Ad26.COV2.S COVID-19 vaccine or a placebo. This specimen was peripheral blood, taken in a trial of Ad26.COV2.S vaccine versus placebo. As DNA, the CDR3 is TGCGCCAGCAGCTTGGAGGGAGAGACCCAGTACTTC. Residues: CASSLEGETQYF. The full variable domain, completed using reference TRBV5-1 and TRBJ2-5, is KAGVTQTPRYLIKTRGQQVTLSCSPISGHRSVSWYQQTPGQGLQFLFEYFSETQRNKGNFPGRFSGRQFSNSRSEMNVSTLELGDSALYLCASSLEGETQYFGPGTRLLVL.